This T cell receptor (beta chain) was profiled in a study of shared clonotypes between healthy human individuals. Study as a whole: There were three CD4 naive, three CD4 memory, two CD8 naive and one CD8 memory plates per donor. Study-wide results and limits: Blood was the only sampled material, and tissue repertoires likely differ. It was the non-shared clonotypes that had lower generation probabilities than clonotypes shared by all four donors.

Clones were sequenced by immunoSEQ multiplex PCR, and TCRdb holds only the in-frame ones, with some missing. This table has under 1,900,000 clones, 98% to 99% appearing once. The germline V and J ends were trimmed by 0 bases and 5 bases, with 12 bases remaining between them. This CDR3 spans 15 amino acids. Germline CDR1 SGDLS, CDR2 YYNGEE. For this clone: The antigen remains undetermined.

Healthy adults negative for HIV, lacking recent acute infections or vaccinations, served as donors. Sequencing was done on a sample of naive CD4+ T cells sorted from blood. The subset was: CD45RA+ positively selected. The sequence came from a man aged 25 to 40 in good health. The chain has TRBV9 and TRBJ2-1, with D possibly TRBD2 on 6 matching bases. This chain's CDR3 is CASSVARAGNNEQFF. The DNA for the CDR3 is TGTGCCAGCAGCGTAGCGAGGGCGGGAAACAATGAGCAGTTCTTC.